The 20 T cell receptor beta chains listed next were all sequenced from one sample in a study of CXCR3-negative and CXCR3-positive naive CD8 T cells. Libraries were UMI-labeled 5' RACE TRB cDNA. TCRdb reanalyzed the 5' RACE reads and collapses them to one entry per CDR3 protein, without DNA. The data show about 56,000 distinct CDR3 sequences, and the top ten clones hold approximately 22%. Material: memory CD8+ T cells from blood. These receptors all stem from a human donor in good health. Some clones in this sample may be carry-over from other donors' samples.

The rearrangement links TRBV7-9 to TRBJ1-1. This CDR3 is 15 amino acids long. Germline CDR1 and CDR2: SEHNR and FQNEAQ (reference sequence). The CDR3 here is CASSFGPEGNTEAFF. Complete variable domain (other parts from reference TRBV7-9 and TRBJ1-1): DTGVSQNPRHKITKRGQNVTFRCDPISEHNRLYWYRQTLGQGPEFLTYFQNEAQLEKSRLLSDRFSAERPKGSFSTLEIQRTEQGDSAMYLCASSFGPEGNTEAFFGQGTRLTVV.

J is TRBJ1-2 and V is TRBV29-1. From germline, CDR1 is SQVTM and CDR2 ANQGSEA. CDR3 length: 13 amino acids. CDR3 protein: CSVDLSLNYGYTF.

The chain couples TRBV13 to TRBJ2-7; as DNA is missing, the TRBD1 call by TCRdb cannot be tested. Germline CDR1 is PRHDT and CDR2 is FYEKMQ (reference sequence). The CDR3 extends over 12 amino acids. The chain's CDR3 is CASSLVPDRQYF.

This rearrangement joins TRBV13 to TRBJ1-1; TCRdb reports TRBD1, a call that lacks DNA to check it against. Germline V gene sequence: CDR1 PRHDT, CDR2 FYEKMQ (reference sequence). The CDR3 is made up of 14 amino acids. The chain's CDR3 is CASTQDRLNTEAFF.

V gene TRBV7-8 combines with J gene TRBJ2-5; lacking DNA, the TRBD1 call made by TCRdb goes unchecked. Germline assignment: CDR1 SGHVS and CDR2 FQNEAQ. This CDR3 is built from 17 residues. The CDR3: CASRHGTGASTQETQYF. Variable domain in full (rest from reference TRBV7-8 and TRBJ2-5): GAGVSQSPRYKVAKRGQDVALRCDPISGHVSLFWYQQALGQGPEFLTYFQNEAQLDKSGLPSDRFFAERPEGSVSTLKIQRTQQEDSAVYLCASRHGTGASTQETQYFGPGTRLLVL.

V is TRBV7-3 and J is TRBJ2-4; TCRdb picks TRBD1, but there is no DNA to check that call. CDR3 length equals 14 residues. CDR1 and CDR2 (germline): SGHTA, FQGTGA. The CDR3 sequence is CASSPRDTKNIQYF.

The chain links TRBV11-2 to TRBJ2-5. The CDR3 totals 13 residues. The germline CDR1 and CDR2 sequences are SGHAT and FQNNGV. CDR3 amino acids: CASSLWRQETQYF. Based on the CDR3 plus reference TRBV11-2 and TRBJ2-5, the full variable domain is EAGVAQSPRYKIIEKRQSVAFWCNPISGHATLYWYQQILGQGPKLLIQFQNNGVVDDSQLPKDRFSAERLKGVDSTLKIQPAKLEDSAVYLCASSLWRQETQYFGPGTRLLVL.

The chain is built from TRBV28 and TRBJ2-1; TCRdb gives TRBD1 as the D gene, but with no DNA this cannot be confirmed. The CDR3 sequence is 13 residues long. In germline, CDR1 is MDHEN, CDR2 SYDVKM. The CDR3 is CAGGQASYNEQFF.

The chain combines TRBV7-8 with TRBJ1-3; the TCRdb call, TRBD1, lacks DNA for checking. CDR1 SGHVS and CDR2 FQNEAQ come from the germline V gene. This CDR3 has 14 residues. The chain's CDR3 is CASSLESRGDTIYF.

This chain links TRBV5-1 with TRBJ2-7; there is no DNA to check the TCRdb D call of TRBD1. The CDR3 sequence is 15 residues long. In germline, CDR1 is SGHRS, CDR2 YFSETQ. CDR3 sequence: CASSLEGPGGDEQYF. The whole variable domain, remainder taken from reference TRBV5-1 and TRBJ2-7, is KAGVTQTPRYLIKTRGQQVTLSCSPISGHRSVSWYQQTPGQGLQFLFEYFSETQRNKGNFPGRFSGRQFSNSRSEMNVSTLELGDSALYLCASSLEGPGGDEQYFGPGTRLTVT.

This chain uses TRBV15 with TRBJ1-6; TCRdb returns TRBD1, unconfirmable since there is no DNA. The CDR3 has 15 residues. Looked up from germline, CDR1 is LNHNV and CDR2 is YYDKDF (reference sequence). CDR3 loop: CATSPGQGINSPLHF.

CDR3 loop: CASSWGSTYEQYF. The rearrangement links TRBV7-9 to TRBJ2-7. The CDR3 is made up of 13 amino acids. Germline CDR1 and CDR2: SEHNR and FQNEAQ (reference sequence). The complete variable domain, with remaining parts taken from reference TRBV7-9 and TRBJ2-7, reads DTGVSQNPRHKITKRGQNVTFRCDPISEHNRLYWYRQTLGQGPEFLTYFQNEAQLEKSRLLSDRFSAERPKGSFSTLEIQRTEQGDSAMYLCASSWGSTYEQYFGPGTRLTVT.

The chain couples TRBV4-3 to TRBJ1-6; TCRdb designates TRBD1, a call that cannot be tested without DNA. The CDR3 is 19 amino acids. Germline V gene lookup returns CDR1 LGHNA and CDR2 YSLEER. CDR3 loop: CASSQGGPGTSSYNSPLHF.

The chain is built from TRBV12-3 or TRBV12-4 and TRBJ2-5; no DNA is available, so the TRBD1 call from TCRdb remains unchecked. This CDR3 is 13 amino acids long. The chain's CDR3 is CASTRQNQETQYF.

The V and J genes are TRBV20-1 and TRBJ1-2. This CDR3 spans 15 amino acids. Per germline, CDR1 DFQATT and CDR2 SNEGSKA (reference sequence). CDR3 amino acids: CSATLGGEESMGYTF.

The rearrangement links TRBV14 to TRBJ2-1; TCRdb lists TRBD1, though no DNA is available to test this call. This CDR3 is built from 17 residues. The germline V gene has CDR1 SGHDN and CDR2 FVKESK. The CDR3 sequence is CASSQDRGGWNYNEQFF.

This chain connects TRBV12-3 or TRBV12-4 to TRBJ2-1. This CDR3 has 15 amino acids. The CDR3: CASSFVKSSYNEQFF.

V is TRBV29-1 and J is TRBJ2-1; TCRdb indicates TRBD1, and absent DNA this call remains unverified. Germline assignment: CDR1 SQVTM and CDR2 ANQGSEA. The CDR3 extends over 15 amino acids. CDR3: CSGGGWGQGNNEQFF.

The chain couples TRBV29-1 to TRBJ2-5; TCRdb lists TRBD2, though no DNA is available to test this call. The germline CDR1 and CDR2 sequences are SQVTM and ANQGSEA. This CDR3 contains 12 residues. The CDR3 reads CSVEGLEETQYF.

The genes are TRBV29-1 and TRBJ1-2; TCRdb picks TRBD1, but there is no DNA to check that call. This CDR3 has 12 residues. Germline loops: CDR1 SQVTM, CDR2 ANQGSEA. The CDR3 reads CSVVPWGGSYTF.